This T cell receptor beta chain is from a study of blood T cell repertoires in COVID-19. Study in general: The United States, Italy and Spain were the sources of the acute and convalescent COVID-19 samples. T cells, B-cell-depleted T cells, or PBMCs provided the cDNA or gDNA that served as material.

The CDR3 has 12 amino acids. Germline V lookup: CDR1 SGHNT, CDR2 YENEEA. Trimming cost V 4 bases and J 6 bases, with 7 bases left between them. Measured with immunoSEQ multiplex PCR; TCRdb has only the in-frame clones, and not every one. The sample holds over 40,000 clones, around 83% seen once. Material for sequencing was peripheral blood. V usage is TRBV11-3 and J usage is TRBJ2-1, with D maybe TRBD1 (6 bases). The TCR originated in a man at least 80 years old with active COVID-19. The CDR3 bases are TGTGCCAGCAGCTCGACAGGCAATGAGCAGTTCTTC. Translating gives CASSSTGNEQFF.